These T cell receptor beta chains were read from a single sample in a study of T-cell reconstitution after alpha-beta-depleted transplantation in children. TCRdb re-called the PCR reads through MiXCR, storing one row per CDR3 protein. The sample includes thousands of distinct CDR3 sequences, more than 15% of them seen just once. Sequencing was performed on PBMCs, mostly from graft donor cells, taken 60 days after TCRalphabeta/CD19-depleted stem cell transplant. These receptors came from a male patient younger than 18 who had a stem cell transplant for acute myeloid leukemia, so the T cells may come from the graft donor. Both conserved end residues are part of each CDR3. Fields, in order: V gene, J gene, D gene, clone size, CDR3 protein, CDR3 DNA. The D gene is left open where the match is weak. Clone size is shown for a subset of rows, as once, few, many or a class of expanded clone.

TRBV20-1	TRBJ1-1	-	few	CSAREGTEAFF	TGCAGTGCTAGGGAGGGCACTGAAGCTTTCTTT
TRBV7-9	TRBJ2-3	TRBD2	few	CASSLTTSGSNIDTQYF	TGTGCCAGCAGCTTAACGACTAGCGGGAGTAATATAGATACGCAGTATTTT
TRBV18	TRBJ2-1	TRBD2	-	CASSPRQGLPSGSATYNEQFF	TGTGCCAGCTCACCGAGGCAAGGGCTTCCTAGCGGGAGTGCGACCTACAATGAGCAGTTCTTC
TRBV20-1	TRBJ1-1	-	-	CSAREGARSQAFF	TGCAGTGCTAGAGAGGGGGCCCGCTCCCAAGCTTTCTTT
TRBV19	TRBJ1-1	-	medium-sized	CATLPGSAIGAFF	TGTGCCACCCTACCTGGGTCCGCAATCGGAGCTTTCTTT
TRBV5-4	TRBJ1-6	TRBD1	-	CASSFRTGGGNSPLHF	TGTGCCAGCAGCTTTCGGACAGGGGGAGGTAATTCACCCCTCCACTTT
TRBV5-1	TRBJ2-2	TRBD2	few	CASSLGSGGANTGELFF	TGCGCCAGCAGCTTGGGATCCGGGGGGGCGAACACCGGGGAGCTGTTTTTT
TRBV20-1	TRBJ2-1	TRBD2	few	CSAREAGGNEQFF	TGCAGTGCTAGAGAAGCGGGAGGAAATGAGCAGTTCTTC
TRBV14	TRBJ2-3	-	-	CASSQEGCRREPEGKSSTDTQYF	TGTGCCAGCAGCCAAGAGGGGTGCAGGCGGGAACCCGAAGGGAAGTCTAGCACAGATACGCAGTATTTT
TRBV20-1	TRBJ2-3	TRBD2	medium-sized	CSAGERGPTDTQYF	TGCAGTGCTGGCGAGCGGGGGCCCACAGATACGCAGTATTTT
TRBV7-3	TRBJ2-6	-	few	CASSLMADTSAGANVLTF	TGTGCCAGCAGCTTAATGGCCGACACCTCGGCAGGGGCCAACGTCCTGACTTTC
TRBV20-1	TRBJ2-5	TRBD2	-	CSASRREGGKTQYF	TGCAGTGCTAGTAGGCGGGAGGGGGGGAAGACCCAGTACTTC
TRBV7-2	TRBJ1-2	-	-	CASSSTRVGGGYTF	TGTGCCAGCAGCTCCACACGGGTTGGAGGGGGCTACACCTTC
TRBV7-2	TRBJ2-1	TRBD2	-	CASSSLGLAYEHNEQFF	TGTGCCAGCAGCTCCCTGGGACTAGCCTATGAGCACAATGAGCAGTTCTTC
TRBV6-1	TRBJ2-2	-	few	CASTMATDLNTGELFF	TGTGCCAGCACCATGGCGACGGATCTAAACACCGGGGAGCTGTTTTTT
TRBV18	TRBJ2-4	TRBD2	-	CASSPPNSGNAGNIQYF	TGTGCCAGCTCACCACCTAATAGCGGGAACGCGGGAAACATTCAGTACTTC
TRBV5-6	TRBJ2-3	-	-	CASSDDNGLTDTQYF	TGTGCCAGCAGCGACGACAACGGTCTGACAGATACGCAGTATTTT
TRBV7-2	TRBJ2-1	-	medium-sized	CASSLALVANPYNEQFF	TGTGCCAGCAGCTTAGCGCTCGTAGCGAATCCTTACAATGAGCAGTTCTTC
TRBV7-2	TRBJ2-3	TRBD2	medium-sized	CASSLRTSGGYTQYF	TGTGCCAGCAGCCTGAGGACTAGCGGGGGGTATACGCAGTATTTT
TRBV12-3/TRBV12-4	TRBJ1-3	-	medium-sized	CASSFPQSTIYF	TGTGCCAGCAGTTTCCCCCAAAGCACCATATATTTT
TRBV3-1	TRBJ2-1	-	medium-sized	CASSAFMVSSYEQFF	TGTGCCAGCAGCGCTTTTATGGTGAGCTCGTATGAGCAGTTCTTC
TRBV6-2/TRBV6-3	TRBJ1-5	-	few	CASSYEGTNQPQHF	TGTGCCAGCAGTTACGAGGGCACCAATCAGCCCCAGCATTTT
TRBV11-3	TRBJ2-1	-	-	CASSLPGEYNEHFF	TGTGCCAGCAGCTTACCGGGGGAATACAATGAGCATTTCTTC
TRBV5-1	TRBJ2-5	TRBD2	large	CASSVSGRGPETQYF	TGCGCCAGCAGCGTTAGCGGGAGAGGTCCAGAGACCCAGTACTTC
TRBV19	TRBJ2-7	TRBD2	-	CASSNSGTYYEQYF	TGTGCCAGTAGTAACAGCGGGACCTACTACGAGCAGTACTTC
TRBV12-3/TRBV12-4	TRBJ2-7	TRBD2	few	CASSLRGLGSEQYF	TGTGCCAGCAGTTTAAGGGGACTAGGAAGTGAGCAGTACTTC
TRBV28	TRBJ1-3	-	few	CATLEGAGNTIYF	TGTGCCACCTTGGAAGGGGCTGGAAACACCATATATTTT
TRBV11-2	TRBJ1-1	-	few	CASSLEIFTEAFF	TGTGCCAGCAGCTTAGAAATCTTCACTGAAGCTTTCTTT
TRBV30	TRBJ1-1	TRBD1	few	CAWTSGTGLEAFF	TGTGCCTGGACGTCCGGGACAGGCCTTGAAGCTTTCTTT
TRBV28	TRBJ2-3	-	few	CASSLGTLPDTQYF	TGTGCCAGCAGTTTGGGGACCCTACCAGATACGCAGTATTTT
TRBV7-2	TRBJ1-2	TRBD1	-	CASSLGGRGLGVDGYTF	TGTGCCAGCAGCTTAGGGGGCAGGGGGCTGGGAGTGGATGGCTACACCTTC
TRBV20-1	TRBJ2-3	-	medium-sized	CSARDRTGTDTQYF	TGCAGTGCTAGAGATCGGACTGGCACAGATACGCAGTATTTT
TRBV6-1	TRBJ1-3	-	medium-sized	CASRTDWSSGNTIYF	TGTGCCAGCAGGACTGACTGGAGCTCTGGAAACACCATATATTTT
TRBV10-3	TRBJ2-3	-	medium-sized	CATSPRDTQYF	TGTGCCACCTCACCGAGGGATACGCAGTATTTT
TRBV25-1	TRBJ1-1	TRBD1	medium-sized	CASRDRQGQGTEAFF	TGTGCCAGCAGGGACAGACAGGGTCAGGGTACTGAAGCTTTCTTT
TRBV20-1	TRBJ1-2	-	few	CSATGPPKDGYTF	TGCAGTGCTACAGGGCCCCCCAAGGATGGCTACACCTTC